This is a list of T cell receptor beta chains from one sample in a study of OX40 agonist ivuxolimab in advanced cancers. Data came from immunoSEQ multiplex PCR; TCRdb stores just in-frame clones and leaves some out. The sample records under 70,000 clones, roughly 84% being singletons. The sequencing here drew on CD4+ or CD8+ T cells sorted from blood, taken in a trial of the OX40 agonist ivuxolimab. The receptors were gathered from an adult with an advanced solid tumor such as melanoma, head and neck, liver or kidney cancer. Each CDR3 is given with its conserved first and last residue. The order of the fields is V gene, J gene, CDR3 length, D gene, clone size, CDR3 DNA, CDR3 protein. A D gene is named only where the DNA matches it firmly. Only some rows state a clone size, as once, few, many or a class for expanded clones.

TRBV28	TRBJ2-3	14	NA	NA	TGTGCCAGCAGCCCCGACCTCCGCACAGATACGCAGTATTTT	CASSPDLRTDTQYF
TRBV2	TRBJ1-1	15	NA	NA	TGTGCCAGCAGTGAAGATGGGGGTAGGGGCACTGAAGCTTTCTTT	CASSEDGGRGTEAFF
TRBV28	TRBJ2-5	15	TRBD1	NA	TGTGCCAGCAGTTTACGACAGGGAAACCAAGAGACCCAGTACTTC	CASSLRQGNQETQYF
TRBV2	TRBJ2-2	18	TRBD2	once	TGTGCCAGCAGTCGAGGGGCTAGCGGGAGAGGGGGCACCGGGGAGCTGTTTTTT	CASSRGASGRGGTGELFF
TRBV7-9	TRBJ2-1	17	TRBD2	NA	TGTGCCAGCAGCCCCCGCGGCGGGGGTAGCTCCTACAATGAGCAGTTCTTC	CASSPRGGGSSYNEQFF
TRBV28	TRBJ2-2	14	NA	NA	TGTGCCAGCACCACTTTCCCGAACACCGGGGAGCTGTTTTTT	CASTTFPNTGELFF
TRBV28	TRBJ1-5	15	NA	NA	TGTGCCAGCAGTTTATTCTCCGGTCCGGATCAGCCCCAGCATTTT	CASSLFSGPDQPQHF
TRBV9	TRBJ2-1	15	NA	NA	TGTGCCAGCAGCGTGTTCAGCGGACGTTACAATGAGCAGTTCTTC	CASSVFSGRYNEQFF
TRBV7-6	TRBJ2-1	16	NA	NA	TGTGCCAGCAGCTTAGGGTCTAGCGATTTTTACAATGAGCAGTTCTTC	CASSLGSSDFYNEQFF
TRBV11-2	TRBJ2-1	12	NA	NA	TGTGCCAGCAGCTCAGGGGTCAGGGCCCAGTTCTTC	CASSSGVRAQFF
TRBV11-1	TRBJ2-3	14	NA	NA	TGTGCCAGCAGCTTAGTGTTAGCACCAGATACGCAGTATTTT	CASSLVLAPDTQYF
TRBV9	TRBJ2-5	16	TRBD1	few	TGTGCCAGCAGCGTAGTGCCCGACAGGGCCGGAGAGACCCAGTACTTC	CASSVVPDRAGETQYF
TRBV5-4	TRBJ2-3	14	NA	NA	TGTGCCAGCAGCTTGATTGGGGCGTCAGATACGCAGTATTTT	CASSLIGASDTQYF
TRBV6-4	TRBJ1-2	13	NA	NA	TGTGCCAGCAGCCGGGACCCCGGGAGTGGCTACACCTTC	CASSRDPGSGYTF
TRBV7-7	TRBJ2-7	14	NA	NA	TGTGCTAGCAGTCTAACAGCGAGCTCCTACGAGCAGTACTTC	CASSLTASSYEQYF
TRBV10-3	TRBJ2-7	14	NA	NA	TGTGCCATCAGTTCGGACACCTACTCCTACGAGCAGTACTTC	CAISSDTYSYEQYF
TRBV2	TRBJ2-2	14	NA	NA	TGTGCCAGCAGTCTAGGAGGTCGAACCGGGGAGCTGTTTTTT	CASSLGGRTGELFF
TRBV5-1	TRBJ2-7	13	NA	NA	TGCGCCAGCAGCTACAACCAGGCCTACGAGCAGTACTTC	CASSYNQAYEQYF
TRBV7-2	TRBJ1-3	14	NA	NA	TGTGCCAGCAGCTTACGGGGAACTGGAAACACCATATATTTT	CASSLRGTGNTIYF
TRBV11-1	TRBJ2-3	14	NA	once	TGTGCCAGCAGCTTGGGGACCGGCACAGATACGCAGTATTTT	CASSLGTGTDTQYF